This T cell receptor beta chain was found in a study of CD8 T cells in ankylosing spondylitis. Findings and caveats of the study: The authors found the disease-linked clones to be CD8+ and relatively rare in peripheral blood. The clones that were linked to disease were reported to be significantly enriched in matched synovial fluid samples from ankylosing spondylitis patients. The study identified a TCR beta motif of roughly eight highly homologous variants that appeared characteristic of ankylosing spondylitis blood.

This clonotype has only a few counts. The antigen remains unidentified. As the method for making TCR beta libraries, quantitative 5'-RACE with molecular barcodes was used. TCRdb called the 5' RACE reads again in MiXCR, with one record for every CDR3 protein. The data hold about 440,000 distinct CDR3 sequences, with roughly 18% observed a single time. The CDR3 spans 15 residues. V was trimmed by 3 bases and J by 4 bases, leaving 12 bases between them. Sequenced material: blood, either unsorted or a sorted T cell fraction (not recorded which). This receptor was identified in a male donor with ankylosing spondylitis. This chain joins TRBV12-3 or TRBV12-4 and TRBJ1-4, with D maybe TRBD1 (6 bases). The CDR3, as DNA: TGTGCCAGCAGTTTGGACAGAGTCAGTAATGAAAAACTGTTTTTT. Translating gives CASSLDRVSNEKLFF.